One and the same sample provided the 24 T cell receptor beta chains below, sequenced in a study of cytomegalovirus exposure and HLA in healthy donors. Sequencing used immunoSEQ multiplex PCR; TCRdb keeps in-frame clones, though not all of them. The repertoire holds hundreds of thousands of clones, approximately 83% seen once, with roughly 13% in the top ten. What was sequenced was PBMCs. Every receptor here comes from a woman younger than 45 in good health and CMV-seropositive.

The J gene is TRBJ2-7, the V gene TRBV10-3; 8 bases map to TRBD2. Germline trimming cut 4 bases from V and 2 bases from J; bases unmatched to any gene: 7. The CDR3 extends over 15 amino acids. CDR1 is ENHRY and CDR2 is SYGVKD in the germline V gene. As DNA, the CDR3 is TGTGCCATCAGTGCCCCGGGAGGGAAAACCTACGAGCAGTACTTC. Its translation: CAISAPGGKTYEQYF.

V is TRBV23-1 and J is TRBJ1-5; 12 bases match TRBD1. TRBV23-1 is marked as an open reading frame, function uncertain. This CDR3 region has 16 residues. J lost 2 bases, V lost 7 bases, and 6 bases had no gene match. CDR3 nucleotides: TGCGCCAGCAATGGGACAGGGGGCGTAGGCAATCAGCCCCAGCATTTT. Translation gives CASNGTGGVGNQPQHF.

This chain links TRBV30 with TRBJ2-7, with a possible D match to TRBD2 (5 bases). Germline CDR1 is GTSNPN and CDR2 is SVGIG (reference sequence). The CDR3 is made up of 13 amino acids. Trimming stripped 0 bases from V and 5 bases from J, with 11 bases between. The CDR3 is CAWSVLPGDEQYF. The CDR3 DNA sequence: TGTGCCTGGAGTGTTTTACCCGGGGACGAGCAGTACTTC.

This chain connects TRBV10-3 to TRBJ2-3; TRBD2 is a possible D gene (5 bases). Germline loops: CDR1 ENHRY, CDR2 SYGVKD. The CDR3 has 14 residues. Trimming cost V 4 bases and J 6 bases, with 14 bases left between them. The CDR3 region has the DNA TGTGCCATCAGTGGTTCGTGGGAGTTGGATACGCAGTATTTT. Its protein product is CAISGSWELDTQYF.

The chain joins TRBV6-5 to TRBJ1-1; 7 bases align to TRBD1. V shed 10 bases, J shed 7 bases, and the junction held 9 bases outside the gene matches. This CDR3 contains 12 residues. Germline loops: CDR1 MNHEY, CDR2 SVGAGI. CDR3 sequence: CAIIDRVGEAFF. For the CDR3, the DNA is TGTGCCATTATAGACAGGGTGGGTGAAGCTTTCTTT.

CDR3 protein: CAWSTGLFSDDQPQHF. The CDR3 nucleotides are TGTGCCTGGAGCACGGGACTCTTTAGTGACGATCAGCCCCAGCATTTT. The V gene is TRBV30, the J gene TRBJ1-5; maybe TRBD1 (5 bases). CDR3 size: 16 residues. The V end lost 3 bases, the J end lost 5 bases, and 20 bases lay between the germline ends. CDR1 is GTSNPN and CDR2 is SVGIG in the germline V gene (reference sequence). Full variable domain (outside the CDR3, taken from reference TRBV30 and TRBJ1-5): SQTIHQWPATLVQPVGSPLSLECTVEGTSNPNLYWYRQAAGRGLQLLFYSVGIGQISSEVPQNLSASRPQDRQFILSSKKLLLSDSGFYLCAWSTGLFSDDQPQHFGDGTRLSIL.

This clone appeared a single time. The chain uses TRBV28 and TRBJ2-7, with D perhaps matching TRBD1 (5 bases). The length of the CDR3 is 15 residues. Trimming shortened V by 10 bases and J by 3 bases, and 22 bases separated the two germline ends. Germline CDR1 reads MDHEN; CDR2 reads SYDVKM. The CDR3 bases are TGTGCCACCACCCGCCCAGGGTCTTACCTCTACGAGCAGTACTTC. Its protein product is CATTRPGSYLYEQYF.

This chain links TRBV29-1 with TRBJ1-2; D gene unclear. The CDR3 spans 14 residues. CDR1 is SQVTM, CDR2 ANQGSEA, per germline. V was pared by 2 bases and J by 7 bases, with 17 bases between. CDR3 protein: CSVESSTLRVGYTF. The DNA of the CDR3 is TGCAGCGTTGAATCTAGTACGTTGAGGGTTGGCTACACCTTC.

The chain is built from TRBV29-1 and TRBJ1-2; D call uncertain. Trimming removed 7 bases from V and 5 bases from J, with 11 bases in between. CDR3 size: 11 residues. Germline CDR1 reads SQVTM; CDR2 reads ANQGSEA. CDR3: CSARTGYGYTF. The CDR3 bases are TGCAGCGCCCGGACCGGTTATGGCTACACCTTC.

On this clone: Compared with germline, one end of the junction differs, possibly owing to a read error. V usage is TRBV7-7 and J usage is TRBJ2-5; TRBD2 aligns across 10 bases. In germline, CDR1 is SSHAT, CDR2 FNYEAQ (reference sequence). This CDR3 comprises 14 residues. The CDR3 DNA reads TGTGCTAGCAGCCGAGCGGGAGGGGAAGAGACCCAGTACTTC. Residues: CASSRAGGEETQYF.

V is TRBV4-2 and J is TRBJ1-3, with TRBD1 matching 7 bases. The J segment lost 0 bases and the V segment lost 0 bases, leaving 8 bases of the junction unmatched. Germline CDR1 and CDR2: LGHNA and YNFKEQ. The CDR3 totals 18 residues. CDR3 protein: CASSQEGTGVFSGNTIYF. CDR3 coding DNA: TGTGCCAGCAGCCAAGAGGGTACAGGGGTCTTCTCTGGAAACACCATATATTTT.

The chain joins TRBV18 to TRBJ2-7, with D possibly matching TRBD2 (5 bases). V lost 5 bases and J lost 3, with 17 bases in between. Germline V gives CDR1 KGHSH, CDR2 LQKENI. The CDR3 runs 15 residues. DNA of the CDR3: TGTGCCAGCTCAGGACGGGGTGTTGCGGGCTACGAGCAGTACTTC. This sequence encodes CASSGRGVAGYEQYF.

This clone appeared a few times. J is TRBJ2-7 and V is TRBV11-1; 7 nucleotides line up with TRBD1. The germline CDR1 and CDR2 sequences are SGHAT and FQDESV (reference sequence). The CDR3 runs to 15 residues. V shed 5 bases and J 2 bases; nucleotides not matched to a gene: 9. The CDR3, as DNA: TGTGCCAGCAGCCCGGCCCGGGACAGACCCTACGAGCAGTACTTC. Encoded protein: CASSPARDRPYEQYF.

The chain employs TRBV5-1 and TRBJ2-3; the match to TRBD1 covers 8 bases. Trimming took 2 bases from V and 0 from J; bases not matched to a gene: 2. The CDR3 has 15 amino acids. Germline loops: CDR1 SGHRS, CDR2 YFSETQ. The CDR3 protein is CASSLGQGSTDTQYF. The CDR3 DNA sequence: TGCGCCAGCAGCTTAGGACAGGGTAGCACAGATACGCAGTATTTT.

The rearrangement uses TRBV7-6 and TRBJ2-1; no definite D call. Germline V gene lookup returns CDR1 SGHVS and CDR2 FNYEAQ. Trimming took off 1 base at V and 6 bases at J, with 7 bases between the two ends. The CDR3 runs 13 residues. The CDR3 DNA follows: TGTGCCAGCAGCTTAGACGGAGTCAATGAGCAGTTCTTC. Its protein is CASSLDGVNEQFF. Using reference TRBV7-6 and TRBJ2-1 for the parts outside the CDR3, the full variable domain is GAGVSQSPRYKVTKRGQDVALRCDPISGHVSLYWYRQALGQGPEFLTYFNYEAQQDKSGLPNDRFSAERPEGSISTLTIQRTEQRDSAMYRCASSLDGVNEQFFGPGTRLTVL.

The chain uses TRBV7-8 and TRBJ2-1, with D possibly matching TRBD2 (6 bases). Germline lookup yields CDR1 SGHVS and CDR2 FQNEAQ. The CDR3 is made up of 15 amino acids. The germline V and J ends were trimmed by 6 bases and 4 bases, with 16 bases remaining between them. Here the CDR3 reads CASSQVEGWYNEQFF. CDR3 nucleotide sequence: TGTGCCAGCAGTCAGGTGGAGGGTTGGTACAATGAGCAGTTCTTC.

The CDR3 sequence is CASSPVGLDTEAFF. The CDR3 nucleotides are TGTGCCAGCAGTCCCGTAGGGTTGGACACTGAAGCTTTCTTT. This rearrangement joins TRBV27 to TRBJ1-1; D ambiguous. Trimming took 5 bases from V and 3 from J, leaving 13 bases between them. The CDR3 has 14 amino acids. Germline-derived CDR1 and CDR2 are MNHEY and SMNVEV (reference sequence).

The chain employs TRBV15 and TRBJ2-1, with a possible D match to TRBD2 (5 bases). Trimming removed 0 bases at V and 4 bases at J, with 13 bases between. The V gene's germline CDR1 is LNHNV and CDR2 YYDKDF (reference sequence). The CDR3 runs 16 residues. Written as DNA, the CDR3 is TGTGCCACCAGCAGAGATCTAGGAGGAGAATACAATGAGCAGTTCTTC. Its translation is CATSRDLGGEYNEQFF.

This sequence joins TRBV7-9 and TRBJ2-1; TRBD1 matches 12 bases. V lost 8 bases to trimming and J lost 5 bases; unmatched junction nucleotides: 19. Germline CDR1 and CDR2: SEHNR and FQNEAQ (reference sequence). This CDR3 is 19 amino acids long. The DNA of the CDR3 is TGTGCCAGCCTGGGACAGGGGGCCTATAGGCTAGCGGGAGACAATGAGCAGTTCTTC. Encoded protein: CASLGQGAYRLAGDNEQFF.

This clone was seen just once. This rearrangement joins TRBV27 to TRBJ1-1, with a tentative D call TRBD1 (5 bases). The CDR3 has 14 amino acids. The V gene's germline CDR1 is MNHEY and CDR2 SMNVEV (reference sequence). V was pared by 1 base and J by 3 bases, with 9 bases between. Written as DNA, the CDR3 is TGTGCCAGCAGTTTATGGGGGTTGGACACTGAAGCTTTCTTT. Translated: CASSLWGLDTEAFF.

This chain uses TRBV29-1 with TRBJ2-1; TRBD1 matches at 10 bases. Per the germline V gene, CDR1 is SQVTM and CDR2 is ANQGSEA. V lost 3 bases to trimming and J lost 4 bases; unmatched junction nucleotides: 6. CDR3 length: 15 residues. CDR3 loop: CSVEVKDRGYNEQFF. CDR3 DNA: TGCAGCGTTGAGGTGAAGGACAGGGGGTACAATGAGCAGTTCTTC.

The chain links TRBV5-1 to TRBJ2-2, with TRBD1 as a possible D gene (5 bases). Trimming removed 1 base at V and 3 bases at J, with 19 bases between. The CDR3 spans 18 residues. CDR1 is SGHRS and CDR2 is YFSETQ in the germline V gene. CDR3 nucleotides: TGCGCCAGCAGCTTGTTTAGGGGTAATAAAGTGGACACCGGGGAGCTGTTTTTT. It is translated as CASSLFRGNKVDTGELFF.

The chain recombines TRBV28 with TRBJ1-1; 7 bases align to TRBD1. The V gene end was trimmed by 4 bases and the J gene end by 0 bases; junction bases not matched to a gene: 5. This CDR3 comprises 15 residues. Germline V gene lookup returns CDR1 MDHEN and CDR2 SYDVKM. CDR3 sequence reads: CASSWGQTMNTEAFF. Written as DNA, the CDR3 is TGTGCCAGCAGTTGGGGACAGACCATGAACACTGAAGCTTTCTTT. Based on the CDR3 plus reference TRBV28 and TRBJ1-1, the full variable domain is DVKVTQSSRYLVKRTGEKVFLECVQDMDHENMFWYRQDPGLGLRLIYFSYDVKMKEKGDIPEGYSVSREKKERFSLILESASTNQTSMYLCASSWGQTMNTEAFFGQGTRLTVV.

The gene calls are TRBV6-5 and TRBJ2-6; the D gene is possibly TRBD1 (5 bases). Trimming took off 4 bases at V and 0 bases at J, with 10 bases between the two ends. The CDR3 runs 16 residues. Germline loops: CDR1 MNHEY, CDR2 SVGAGI. In DNA form, the CDR3 reads TGTGCCAGCAGTTCTACAGGAACCTCTGGGGCCAACGTCCTGACTTTC. Encoded protein: CASSSTGTSGANVLTF.